This TCR beta chain is from a study of blood T cell repertoires in COVID-19. Study information: T cells, B-cell-depleted T cells, or PBMCs provided the cDNA or gDNA that served as material.

V shed 4 bases, J shed 0 bases, and the junction held 6 bases outside the gene matches. The CDR3 loop spans 16 amino acids. The V gene's germline CDR1 is MNHEY and CDR2 SVGAGI. Assay: immunoSEQ multiplex PCR; the TCRdb copy retains only in-frame clones and omits some. The repertoire holds under 200,000 clones, with roughly 90% as singletons. The sequencing sample was made of peripheral blood. The genes are TRBV6-5 and TRBJ1-3; TRBD1 matches 7 bases. This receptor was obtained from a man between 18 and 35 years old with active or convalescent COVID-19. The DNA of the CDR3 is TGTGCCAGCAGTTCCCGACAGGGATCCTCTGGAAACACCATATATTTT. This translates into CASSSRQGSSGNTIYF.